This T cell receptor beta chain is drawn from a study of technical replicates of blood from a few donors. Method: immunoSEQ multiplex PCR; TCRdb's copy keeps in-frame clones and lacks some. This table holds roughly 72,000 clones, more than 85% found once. Between the trimmed V and J ends, which lost 8 bases and 5 bases, there was a span of 25 bases. The CDR3 contains 16 residues. The germline V gene encodes CDR1 MDHEN and CDR2 SYDVKM. Sequenced input: T cells isolated from PBMCs. This TCR derives from a human donor in good health. The genes are TRBV28 and TRBJ2-7, with a weak D call TRBD2 (7 bases). CDR3 region: CASWGLRGGAVDEQYF. CDR3 nucleotides: TGTGCCAGCTGGGGTCTGCGTGGGGGGGCCGTCGACGAGCAGTACTTC.